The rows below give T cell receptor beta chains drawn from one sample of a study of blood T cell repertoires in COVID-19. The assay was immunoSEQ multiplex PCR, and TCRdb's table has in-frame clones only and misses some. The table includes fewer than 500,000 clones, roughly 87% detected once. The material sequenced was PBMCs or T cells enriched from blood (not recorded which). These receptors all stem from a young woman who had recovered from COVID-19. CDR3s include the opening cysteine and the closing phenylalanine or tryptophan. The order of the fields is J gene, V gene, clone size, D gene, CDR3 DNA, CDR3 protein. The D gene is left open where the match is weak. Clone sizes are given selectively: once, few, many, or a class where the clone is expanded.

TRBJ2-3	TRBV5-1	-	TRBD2	TGCGCCAGCATCCCTGGAGCGGGGGCTAGCACAGATACGCAGTATTTT	CASIPGAGASTDTQYF
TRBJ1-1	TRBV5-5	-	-	TGTGCCAGCAGCTTGAAAGATAACAGGTACTACACTGAAGCTTTCTTT	CASSLKDNRYYTEAFF
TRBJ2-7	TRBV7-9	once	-	TGTGCCAGCAGCTTAGATCCCGGCGAGCAGTACTTC	CASSLDPGEQYF
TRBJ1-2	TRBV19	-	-	TGTGCCAGTAGTATTCGAGGGGGTGGCTACACCTTC	CASSIRGGGYTF
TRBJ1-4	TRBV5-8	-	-	TGTGCCAGCAGCCGGAGTCCAAAGGCCACGCAAACTAATGAAAAACTGTTTTTT	CASSRSPKATQTNEKLFF
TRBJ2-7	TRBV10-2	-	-	TGCGCCAGCAGTCCTCCCTCCTACGAGCAGTACTTC	CASSPPSYEQYF
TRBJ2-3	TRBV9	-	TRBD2	TGTGCCAGCAGCTCCCTGACTAGCGGGGGGGATACGCAGTATTTT	CASSSLTSGGDTQYF
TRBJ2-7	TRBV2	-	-	TGTGCCAGCAGTGAAGAAATTAAGGGGCTCTCCTACGAGCAGTACTTC	CASSEEIKGLSYEQYF
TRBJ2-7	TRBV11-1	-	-	TGTGCCAGCAGCTTAGGAGGAGGGGGCACCCGCTACGAGCAGTACTTC	CASSLGGGGTRYEQYF
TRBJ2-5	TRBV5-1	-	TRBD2	TGCGCCAGCAGCTTGGCGGTGACTAGCGAAGAGACCCAGTACTTC	CASSLAVTSEETQYF
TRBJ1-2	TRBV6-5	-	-	TGTGCCAGCAGTTACGGACTTTTCTATAACTATGGCTACACCTTC	CASSYGLFYNYGYTF
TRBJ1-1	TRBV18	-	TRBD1	TGTGCCAGCTCACCCGGGACAGGCAAGAGGATCACTGAAGCTTTCTTT	CASSPGTGKRITEAFF
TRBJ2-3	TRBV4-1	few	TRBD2	TGCGCCAGCAGCCTAAAGCGGGAGAGGGCAGATACGCAGTATTTT	CASSLKRERADTQYF
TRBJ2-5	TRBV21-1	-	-	TGTGCCAGCAACTATCTAGGGGAAGAGACCCAGTACTTC	CASNYLGEETQYF
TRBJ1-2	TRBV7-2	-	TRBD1	TGTGCCAGCAGCCTATTTCCAAGGGGGCAATCTAACTATGGCTACACCTTC	CASSLFPRGQSNYGYTF
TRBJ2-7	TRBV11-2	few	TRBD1	TGTGCCAGCAGCTTAGCCGGGACAGGGAACCACGAGCAGTACTTC	CASSLAGTGNHEQYF
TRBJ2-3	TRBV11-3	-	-	TGTGCCAGCAGCAAGAGAAGCACAGATACGCAGTATTTT	CASSKRSTDTQYF
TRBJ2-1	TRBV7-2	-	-	TGTGCCAGCAGCTTAGGGGCAGATGAGCAGTTCTTC	CASSLGADEQFF
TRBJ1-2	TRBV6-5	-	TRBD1	TGTGCCAGCAGCCACACCCGGACAGGGGGGGATGGCTACACCTTC	CASSHTRTGGDGYTF
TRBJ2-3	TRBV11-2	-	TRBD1	TGTGCCAGCAGCACCGGGACAGGGAGCACAGATACGCAGTATTTT	CASSTGTGSTDTQYF
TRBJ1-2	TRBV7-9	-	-	TGTGCCAGCAGCTACGGCTCCCCTCTTACAGGAAGGGGCTACACCTTC	CASSYGSPLTGRGYTF
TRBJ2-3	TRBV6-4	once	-	TGTGCCAGCAGTAGCGGACCAAGTGGTACGCAGTATTTT	CASSSGPSGTQYF
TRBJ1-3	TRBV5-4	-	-	TGTGCCAGCAGCTCGAAGACAGGACCTGGAAACACCATATATTTT	CASSSKTGPGNTIYF
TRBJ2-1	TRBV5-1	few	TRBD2	TGCGCCAGCAGCTTGGCCTGGACTAGCGGGGAGCAGTTCTTC	CASSLAWTSGEQFF
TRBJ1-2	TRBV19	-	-	TGTGCCAGTAACAACCCGTCGGGTGGAAGAGGCTATGGCTACACCTTC	CASNNPSGGRGYGYTF
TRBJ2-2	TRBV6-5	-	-	TGTGCCAGCAGTTACTCGAGCAGGATTGTCGGCGGGGAGCTGTTTTTT	CASSYSSRIVGGELFF
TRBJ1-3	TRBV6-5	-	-	TGTGCCAGCAGTTACTCGAAGGGACAACGAAACACCATATATTTT	CASSYSKGQRNTIYF
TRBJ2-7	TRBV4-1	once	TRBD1	TGCGCCAGCAGCCGGACAGGCGAGCAGTACTTC	CASSRTGEQYF
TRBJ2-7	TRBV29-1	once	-	TGCAGCGCGTCCTCAGAAGGAGACGAGCAGTACTTC	CSASSEGDEQYF